This passage covers 8 T cell receptor beta chains from one sample sequenced in a study of shared clonotypes between healthy human individuals. Produced via immunoSEQ multiplex PCR; TCRdb's table is partial and in-frame only. Of around 510,000 clones in the sample, roughly four fifths were seen once. Sequenced material: PBMCs. All receptors derive from a woman aged 35 to 49 in good health. Some clones in this sample may be carry-over from other donors' samples.

The J gene is TRBJ1-1, the V gene TRBV5-1; 11 positions agree with TRBD1. CDR1 is SGHRS and CDR2 is YFSETQ in the germline V gene. J lost 5 bases, V lost 4 bases, and 13 bases had no gene match. This CDR3 is 17 amino acids long. The CDR3 is CASSPRGGTGGKTEAFF. The CDR3 DNA sequence: TGCGCCAGCAGCCCCCGCGGGGGGACAGGGGGTAAGACTGAAGCTTTCTTT.

The V call is TRBV18, the J call TRBJ2-7; 8 positions agree with TRBD2. The CDR3 length is 14 residues. Trimming at V came to 0 bases and at J to 6 bases, leaving 4 bases not matched to a gene. Germline CDR1 KGHSH, CDR2 LQKENI. The CDR3 loop is CASSPPGLAGEQYF. CDR3 bases: TGTGCCAGCTCACCACCAGGACTAGCTGGCGAGCAGTACTTC.

V and J are TRBV7-9 and TRBJ2-7, with 8 bases lining up with TRBD1. Germline lookup yields CDR1 SEHNR and CDR2 FQNEAQ (reference sequence). This CDR3 spans 15 amino acids. V dropped 5 bases and J dropped 0; count of bases not matched to a gene: 6. The CDR3 DNA is TGTGCCAGCAGCCCGAGGACAGGGAGCTCCTACGAGCAGTACTTC. Amino acid sequence: CASSPRTGSSYEQYF.

The V gene is TRBV2, the J gene TRBJ2-3; 8 bases line up with TRBD2. J was trimmed by 3 bases and V by 10 bases; bases with no gene match: 18. The CDR3 has 17 amino acids. CDR1 is SNHLY, CDR2 FYNNEI, per germline. The DNA of the CDR3 is TGTGCCACCCCGGCGGGACTAGGACAGTATTTGACAGATACGCAGTATTTT. Protein product: CATPAGLGQYLTDTQYF.

The CDR3 spells CASSLEVTRYNEQFF. The CDR3, as DNA: TGTGCCAGCAGCTTAGAGGTGACCCGATACAATGAGCAGTTCTTC. The rearrangement uses TRBV7-3 and TRBJ2-7; no clear D gene. The J call may be faulty, since TRBJ2-1 better matches the DNA end. The CDR3 consists of 15 residues. Germline V lookup: CDR1 SGHTA, CDR2 FQGTGA.

This chain uses TRBV7-9 with TRBJ2-7; the D gene is possibly TRBD1 (6 bases). The CDR3 has 15 amino acids. In germline, CDR1 is SEHNR, CDR2 FQNEAQ (reference sequence). V was clipped by 4 bases and J by 4 bases, with 17 bases between them. The CDR3 sequence: CASSSGVGRGYEQYF. CDR3 DNA sequence: TGTGCCAGCAGCTCCGGCGTGGGCAGGGGATACGAGCAGTACTTC.

This clone appeared a few times. With a far larger clone one base away, a read error is the likely cause. At the DNA level, this CDR3 is encoded by other sequences in the same sample as well. The chain combines TRBV7-8 with TRBJ2-7; D unclear. Germline V gene data show CDR1 as SGHVS and CDR2 as FQNEAQ. This CDR3 spans 15 amino acids. Trimming took 6 bases from V and 2 from J, leaving 17 bases between them. The CDR3, as DNA: TGTGCCAGCAGTTTCCTCCGCCACTCACCCTACGAGCAGTACTTC. This gives the protein CASSFLRHSPYEQYF.

The rearrangement uses TRBV15 and TRBJ1-2; D not certain. Germline-derived CDR1 and CDR2 are LNHNV and YYDKDF (reference sequence). Trimming stripped 0 bases from V and 8 bases from J, with 10 bases between. The CDR3 consists of 13 residues. The CDR3 loop is CATSRDIKEGYTF. CDR3 sequence (DNA): TGTGCCACCAGCAGAGATATAAAAGAGGGCTACACCTTC.